The clone carrying this T cell receptor beta chain was observed at least ten times. Its antigen is unidentified. The library targeted TCRbeta and was prepared with unique molecular identifiers. TCRdb called the PCR reads again in MiXCR, with one record for every CDR3 protein. The table records some 190,000 distinct CDR3 sequences, 11% of them present only once. This sample is part of a study of T-cell reconstitution after alpha-beta-depleted transplantation in children. Overall study findings and caveats: Recipient T cells and thymic progenitors that survived gave rise to the high TCRbeta diversity observed at day 60 in some patients.

Trimming shortened V by 1 base and J by 0 bases, and 10 bases separated the two germline ends. There are 16 residues in the CDR3. Germline assignment: CDR1 MGHRA and CDR2 YSYEKL. The sample was PBMCs, taken before TCRalphabeta/CD19-depleted stem cell transplant. This clonotype originated in a boy between 2 and 10 years old with acute myeloid leukemia, due to receive a stem cell transplant. The V and J genes are TRBV4-1 and TRBJ2-4; D gene ambiguous. The CDR3 DNA follows: TGCGCCAGCAGCCAAGGCACGGGTTCAGCCAAAAACATTCAGTACTTC. Its protein is CASSQGTGSAKNIQYF.